The T cell receptor (beta chain) under discussion was sequenced for a study of sequential checkpoint blockade in melanoma. At the level of the study: First-line arms were nivolumab then ipilimumab, or the reverse, randomized 1:1. After both sequences, patients received maintenance nivolumab.

This clone was counted a few times. The assay was immunoSEQ multiplex PCR, and TCRdb's table has in-frame clones only and misses some. The sample consists of roughly 17,000 clones, about 70% of them appearing once. There are 17 residues in the CDR3. Germline V gene sequence: CDR1 SGHDN, CDR2 FVKESK. V shed 2 bases and J shed 8 bases, with 19 bases lying between them. Treatment reported: randomized to nivolumab then ipilimumab (arm A) or the reverse (arm B). DNA-damaging chemotherapy had not been given to any patient beforehand. From thawed PBMCs, live CD3+CD8+ cells negative for CD19 and CD56 were sorted.

The sequencing used CD8+ T cells sorted from blood (inferred from file names), collected from a patient given nivolumab and ipilimumab in sequence. The gene calls are TRBV14 and TRBJ1-6; TRBD1 might be the D (5 bases). This TCR derives from a human donor with melanoma. CDR3 DNA sequence: TGTGCCAGCAGCCAATTTTTGGCGGGGCCGATCGATTCACCCCTCCACTTT. Its translation: CASSQFLAGPIDSPLHF.